This TCR beta chain is from a study of blood T cell repertoires in COVID-19. Study information: Samples representing acute and convalescent COVID-19 were sourced from the United States, Italy and Spain. PBMCs, B-cell-depleted T cells, or T cells provided the cDNA or gDNA that made up the material.

Per the authors' pipeline: Amplification with reference gene primers provided the estimates of nucleated cell counts. Produced via immunoSEQ multiplex PCR; TCRdb's table is partial and in-frame only. D and trimming come from the DNA, and the V and J calls and clone size come from that table. The table has around 160,000 clones, 80% to 90% seen once. The specimen was peripheral blood. This TCR came from a human donor with acute or convalescent COVID-19. The donor label of this sample is uncertain.

As DNA, the CDR3 is TGTGCCAGCAGCTCCCGAGCCTCAATCGACAGGGTCGGGCAGCCCCAGCATTTT. Translating gives CASSSRASIDRVGQPQHF. This chain joins TRBV7-8 and TRBJ1-5; 7 nucleotides line up with TRBD1. Trimming at V came to 4 bases and at J to 7 bases, leaving 19 bases not matched to a gene. This CDR3 contains 18 residues. From germline, CDR1 is SGHVS and CDR2 FQNEAQ.